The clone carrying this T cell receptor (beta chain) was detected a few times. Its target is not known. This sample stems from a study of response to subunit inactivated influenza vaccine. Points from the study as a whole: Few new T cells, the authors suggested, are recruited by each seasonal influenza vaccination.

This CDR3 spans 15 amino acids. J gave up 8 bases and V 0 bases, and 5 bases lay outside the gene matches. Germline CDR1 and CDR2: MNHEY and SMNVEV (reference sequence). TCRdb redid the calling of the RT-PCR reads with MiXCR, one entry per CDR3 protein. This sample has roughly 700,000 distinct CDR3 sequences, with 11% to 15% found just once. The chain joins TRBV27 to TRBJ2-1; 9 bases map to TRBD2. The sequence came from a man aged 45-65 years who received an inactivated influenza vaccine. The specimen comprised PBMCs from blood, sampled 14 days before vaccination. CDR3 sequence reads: CASSLSGTSSYEQFF. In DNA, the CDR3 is TGTGCCAGCAGTTTATCGGGGACTAGCTCATATGAGCAGTTCTTC.